What follows are 3 T cell receptor delta chains derived from one specimen sequenced in a study of gamma-delta T cells after stem cell transplantation. TCRdb reprocessed the RT-PCR reads using CATT. The sample consists of several thousand delta-chain clones, about 1.9% of them appearing once. The sequenced sample consisted of gamma-delta T cells. These receptors came from a human donor. It is not recorded whose cells these are; they may come from a transplant donor.

Remarks on this clone: A far larger clone is a single base away, which makes a read error likely. This specimen includes other DNA sequences encoding the same CDR3. This chain links TRDV1 with TRDJ1; TRDD3 agrees at 10 bases. Germline CDR1 and CDR2: TSWWSYY and QGS. This CDR3 is 26 amino acids long. V lost 0 bases to trimming and J lost 0 bases; unmatched junction nucleotides: 31. DNA of the CDR3: TGTGCTCTTGGGGAACTGAGTCTGGCCCCCGGGGATTGGGGGATACTCGAAGGATTACACACCGATAAACTCATCTTT. Its protein is CALGELSLAPGDWGILEGLHTDKLIF.

To note about this clone: Being one base from a much bigger clone, this may be a read error. Different DNA sequences within this sample yield the same CDR3. For the CDR3, the DNA is TGTGCCTGTGACCCGCTGGGGGGCCGACACACCGATAAACTCATCTTT. Encoded protein: CACDPLGGRHTDKLIF. J is TRDJ1 and V is TRDV2; 7 bases fit TRDD3. CDR1 is GEAIGNYY, CDR2 EKD, per germline. Trimming took 3 bases from V and 0 from J; bases not matched to a gene: 9. This CDR3 contains 16 residues.

Concerning this clone: A much more abundant neighbour one base away suggests this may be a read error. The CDR3 DNA reads as TGTGCCTGTGGCCCCCTTGGGAACACCGATAAACCCATCTTT. Protein: CACGPLGNTDKPIF. The V call is TRDV2, the J call TRDJ1; D remains unclear. CDR1 is GEAIGNYY and CDR2 is EKD in the germline V gene. There are 14 residues in the CDR3.